The TCR beta chain described here comes from a study of immune evolution from preneoplasia to lung adenocarcinoma. In the study overall: HLA loss of heterozygosity: around 6.5% AIS, about 15% MIA, around 35% ADC, none AAH. Broader study findings: Top clone frequencies peaked in normal lung, apparently declining through invasive adenocarcinoma. Clonality was highest in normal lung, lower in later-stage lesions apparently.

The method was immunoSEQ multiplex PCR; TCRdb's version includes in-frame clones alone and lacks a portion of them. Of fewer than 50,000 clones listed, 65% to 80% are singletons. As for this clone: Its antigen is not known.

CDR1 and CDR2 from the germline V gene are SGHRS and YFSETQ. With 3 bases clipped from V and 7 bases from J, the junction kept 8 bases outside the gene matches. The CDR3 extends over 15 amino acids. Between the mid-2010s and the late 2010s, patients underwent resection in Japan or China. The chain carries TRBV5-1 and TRBJ2-7; 12 nucleotides agree with TRBD2. The sequence was obtained from a person aged 55 to 69 with lung adenocarcinoma. What was sequenced was FFPE invasive lung adenocarcinoma tissue. In nucleotides, the CDR3 is TGCGCCAGCAGCTCAGGACTAGCGGGACCCAAGGAGCAGTACTTC. Its protein is CASSSGLAGPKEQYF.